This TCR beta chain was retrieved from a study of somatic mutations in cytotoxic T cells in rheumatoid arthritis. Trimming left V 2 bases short and J 5 bases short, with 12 bases between. This CDR3 is built from 14 residues. CDR1 and CDR2 (germline): MNHEY, SVGAGI. This clone was seen only a few times. The protocol was immunoSEQ multiplex PCR, while the TCRdb copy is restricted to in-frame clones and leaves out a portion. The sample records 8,500 to 13,000 clones, 55% to 75% being singletons. Sequenced: CD8+ T cells sorted from blood. The TCR was taken from an adult with rheumatoid arthritis. The chain carries TRBV6-5 and TRBJ2-5; D might be TRBD1 or TRBD2, each matching 6 bases. Here the CDR3 DNA reads TGTGCCAGCAGTTACGGGGGGCGGCTGGAGACCCAGTACTTC. Protein: CASSYGGRLETQYF.